This T cell receptor delta chain was documented in a study of gamma-delta T cells after stem cell transplantation (dated by TCRdb to the mid-2010s). The method was RT-PCR. Sequencing took place on an Illumina MiSeq. For TCRdb, the public reads were processed anew by CATT, and duplicate DNA sequences were folded into one row. The table for this sample lists thousands of delta-chain clones; more than 1.5% of them were counted only once. The top ten clonotypes cover over 35% of the sample. The CDR3 starts with the cysteine, ends with the phenylalanine, and has 16 residues. The CDR3 DNA has 48 bases and is translated from base 1. The germline V gene yields GEAIGNYY for CDR1 and EKD for CDR2. In regard to this clone: The clone's antigen remains unknown. This is likely an artifact of a read error, given a far larger clone one base away. Different DNA sequences within this sample yield the same CDR3.

The receptor's source is a human donor. It is not recorded whose cells these are; they may come from a transplant donor. The chain was built from TRDV2 and TRDJ1; TRDD3 agrees with 9 junctional bases. The sequencing sample was made of gamma-delta T cells. The DNA sequence is given as TGTGCCTGTGACTTACTGGGGGACTTCAACACCGACAAACTCATCTTT. The translation is CACDLLGDFNTDKLIF.